This T cell receptor beta chain was sequenced in a study of blood T cell repertoires in COVID-19. Background on the study: Sites across the United States, Italy and Spain contributed samples from acute and convalescent COVID-19.

TCRdb's copy holds only in-frame clones and misses some; the assay was immunoSEQ multiplex PCR. The sample lists 150,000 to 250,000 clones, roughly 90% occurring once. After removal of 6 bases from V and 6 bases from J, the junction contained 10 bases not matched to a gene. Germline CDR1 is SNHLY and CDR2 is FYNNEI. The CDR3 extends over 15 amino acids. The chain couples TRBV2 to TRBJ1-5, with 8 positions matching TRBD1. This TCR was recovered from a woman in her twenties or thirties who had recovered from COVID-19. The sequencing sample was made of PBMCs or T cells enriched from blood (not recorded which). The CDR3 spells CASRTDRGEGQPQHF. The CDR3 nucleotides read TGTGCCAGCAGGACCGACAGGGGCGAAGGTCAGCCCCAGCATTTT. Full variable domain (remainder filled in from reference TRBV2 and TRBJ1-5): EPEVTQTPSHQVTQMGQEVILRCVPISNHLYFYWYRQILGQKVEFLVSFYNNEISEKSEIFDDQFSVERPDGSNFTLKIRSTKLEDSAMYFCASRTDRGEGQPQHFGDGTRLSIL.